What follows is one T cell receptor (beta chain) and its context. Its antigen is still unknown. The junction departs from the called germline gene at one end, perhaps through a read error. Previously described methods with listed TCR primers produced the bulk TCR libraries. MiXCR, run by TCRdb on the PCR reads, gives a single entry per CDR3 protein. The table records hundreds of thousands of distinct CDR3 sequences, under 25% of them present only once. The sample belongs to a study of molecular identifiers for immune sequencing clone quantification. Whole-study context: In replicates, the authors split RNA from about 20,000 or 100,000 naive CD8 cells five ways and sequenced four. Study results and caveats: Over 97% of effector molecules, but under 1% in naive cells, were held by clones with more than 20 RNA copies. Highly expanded clone sizes could end up underestimated if a barcode were shared by identical TCR molecules.

This CDR3 has 15 residues. Germline V gives CDR1 SNHLY, CDR2 FYNNEI. The receptor comes from a human donor in good health. Some libraries in this study had Jurkat cell RNA spiked in. The specimen sequenced was naive CD8+ T cells from blood, with Jurkat cell RNA spiked in. Subset denoted: FACS-sorted CD8+CD4-CCR7+CD45RA+ naive T cells. V and J are TRBV2 and TRBJ2-3; TRBD2 matches 11 bases. DNA for the CDR3: TGTGCCGGTACCATTAGCGGGAGGGCTGTTGCTACGCAGTGTTTT. It codes for CAGTISGRAVATQCF.